This T cell receptor (beta chain) was documented in a study of T cell repertoires in cytomegalovirus infection. Study summary: CMV epitopes, recently identified HLA-C-restricted and well-studied HLA-B-restricted, were used. TCR beta signatures that were public indicated CMV infection and matching HLA type.

Whole-study results and caveats: Public TCR beta family frequency separated CMV-and-HLA carriers, including in an independent cohort. It was HLA-C-restricted CMV-specific TCR beta clonotypes that dominated the response ex vivo.

TCRdb itself ran the reads through MiXCR, one entry per CDR3 protein. The table has 350,000 to 400,000 distinct CDR3 sequences, approximately 30% seen once. This clonotype was recorded many times. What it binds is not known. V was clipped by 1 base and J by 1 base, with 7 bases between them. Germline V gene sequence: CDR1 SGHVS, CDR2 FNYEAQ. The CDR3 consists of 14 residues. The sequence was collected from a human donor in good health (CMV status not recorded). Some clones in this sample may be carry-over from other donors' samples. Sample: cultured PBMCs, taken from culture after CMV antigen stimulation. The chain recombines TRBV7-6 with TRBJ1-1; D not certain. The CDR3 DNA reads as TGTGCCAGCAGCTTAGGACAACAGAACACTGAAGCTTTCTTT. Residues: CASSLGQQNTEAFF. Full variable domain (remainder filled in from reference TRBV7-6 and TRBJ1-1): GAGVSQSPRYKVTKRGQDVALRCDPISGHVSLYWYRQALGQGPEFLTYFNYEAQQDKSGLPNDRFSAERPEGSISTLTIQRTEQRDSAMYRCASSLGQQNTEAFFGQGTRLTVV.